This T cell receptor (beta chain) appears in the sequencing data of a study of human T cells and chemical hapten exposure. Whole blood that had not been fractionated was the source of extracted total RNA. The CDR3 runs 15 residues. Germline V gives CDR1 MDHEN, CDR2 SYDVKM. V dropped 6 bases and J dropped 0; count of bases not matched to a gene: 5. Within the library, unique molecular identifiers were attached to each individual cDNA molecule. From the reads, TCRdb called clonotypes with MiXCR, one entry per CDR3 protein. Seen here are about 120,000 distinct CDR3 sequences, roughly 8.5% observed once, and the top ten hold around 1.4%. Study results and limitations: Once DPC sensitization occurred, TCRs above 1 in 1000 frequency showed no change.

Only a few counts were recorded for this clonotype. Antigen specificity is unknown. The sequencing sample was made of whole blood. The gene calls are TRBV28 and TRBJ1-5, with TRBD1 matching over 7 bases. This TCR derives from a human donor in good health. Some clones in this sample may be carry-over from other donors' samples. The CDR3 bases are TGTGCCAGCAGGTACCAGGGGGATAGCAATCAGCCCCAGCATTTT. This codes for CASRYQGDSNQPQHF.